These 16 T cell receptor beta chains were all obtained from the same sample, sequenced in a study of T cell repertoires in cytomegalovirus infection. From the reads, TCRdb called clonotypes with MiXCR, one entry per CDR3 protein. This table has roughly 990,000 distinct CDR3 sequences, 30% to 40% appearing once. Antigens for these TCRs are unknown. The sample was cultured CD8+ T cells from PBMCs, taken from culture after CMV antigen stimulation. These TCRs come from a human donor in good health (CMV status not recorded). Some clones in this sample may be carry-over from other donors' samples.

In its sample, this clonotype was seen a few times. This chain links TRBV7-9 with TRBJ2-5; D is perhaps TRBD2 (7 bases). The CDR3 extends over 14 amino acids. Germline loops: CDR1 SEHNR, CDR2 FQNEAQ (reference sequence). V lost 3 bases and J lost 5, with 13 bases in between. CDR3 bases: TGTGCCAGCAGCTTCCCCAGGGGAGGGGAGACCCAGTACTTC. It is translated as CASSFPRGGETQYF.

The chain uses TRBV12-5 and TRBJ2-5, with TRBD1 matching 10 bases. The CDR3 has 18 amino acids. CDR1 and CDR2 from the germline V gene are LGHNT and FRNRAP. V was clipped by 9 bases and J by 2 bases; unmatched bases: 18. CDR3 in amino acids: CARGQGSRRRGGQETQYF. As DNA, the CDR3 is TGTGCTAGGGGACAGGGGAGCCGCCGGCGGGGAGGGCAAGAGACCCAGTACTTC.

For the CDR3, the DNA is TGCAGTGCTAAGGGGGTGGGGGGACTGAACTACGAGCAGTACTTC. This encodes CSAKGVGGLNYEQYF. V is TRBV20-1 and J is TRBJ2-7; D might be TRBD1 or TRBD2, each matching 6 bases. The CDR3 runs to 15 residues. V was clipped by 4 bases and J by 3 bases, with 19 bases between them. CDR1 is DFQATT and CDR2 is SNEGSKA in the germline V gene (reference sequence).

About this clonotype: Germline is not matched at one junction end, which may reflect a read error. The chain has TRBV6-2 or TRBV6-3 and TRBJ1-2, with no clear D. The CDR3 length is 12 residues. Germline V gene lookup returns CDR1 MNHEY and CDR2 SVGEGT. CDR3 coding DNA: TGTGTCAGCATCGGGGCTAACTATGGCTACACCTTC. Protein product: CVSIGANYGYTF.

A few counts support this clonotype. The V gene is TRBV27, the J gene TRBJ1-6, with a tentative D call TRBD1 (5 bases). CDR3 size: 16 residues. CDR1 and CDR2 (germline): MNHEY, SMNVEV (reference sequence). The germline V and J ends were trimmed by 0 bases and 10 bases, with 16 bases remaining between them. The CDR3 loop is CASSLSWGDDDSPLHF. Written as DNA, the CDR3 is TGTGCCAGCAGTTTATCATGGGGGGATGACGACTCACCCCTCCACTTT.

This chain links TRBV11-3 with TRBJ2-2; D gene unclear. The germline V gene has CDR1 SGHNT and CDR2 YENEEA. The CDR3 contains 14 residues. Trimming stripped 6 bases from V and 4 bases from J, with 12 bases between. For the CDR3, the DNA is TGTGCCAGCAGGCCACGATCGGGCACCGGGGAGCTGTTTTTT. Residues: CASRPRSGTGELFF.

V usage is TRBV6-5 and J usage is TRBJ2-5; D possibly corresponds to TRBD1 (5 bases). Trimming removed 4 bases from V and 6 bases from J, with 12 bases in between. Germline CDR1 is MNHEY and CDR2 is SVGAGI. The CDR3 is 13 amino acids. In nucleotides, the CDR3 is TGTGCCAGCAGTTTCGGCAGGGAAAAGACCCAGTACTTC. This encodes CASSFGREKTQYF.

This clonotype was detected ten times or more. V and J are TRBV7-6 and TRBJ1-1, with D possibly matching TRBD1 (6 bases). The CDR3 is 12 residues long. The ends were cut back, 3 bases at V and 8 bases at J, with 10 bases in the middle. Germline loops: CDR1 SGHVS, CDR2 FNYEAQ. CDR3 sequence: CASSLYREEAFF. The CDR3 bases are TGTGCCAGCAGCTTGTACAGGGAAGAAGCTTTCTTT.

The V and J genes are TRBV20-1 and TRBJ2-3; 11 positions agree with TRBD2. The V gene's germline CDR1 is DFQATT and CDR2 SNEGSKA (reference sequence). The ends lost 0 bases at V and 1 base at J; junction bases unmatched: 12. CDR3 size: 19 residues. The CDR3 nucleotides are TGCAGTGCTAGAGATTCATTAGCGGGGGGGTCTGCCCGCACAGATACGCAGTATTTT. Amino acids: CSARDSLAGGSARTDTQYF.

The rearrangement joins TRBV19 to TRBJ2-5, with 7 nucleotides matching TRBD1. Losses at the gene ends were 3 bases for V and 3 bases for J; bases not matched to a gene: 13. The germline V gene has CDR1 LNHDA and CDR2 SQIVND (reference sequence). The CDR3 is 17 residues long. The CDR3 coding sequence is TGTGCCAGTAGTATTGGTGGCGCGGCAGGGGGAGAAGAGACCCAGTACTTC. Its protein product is CASSIGGAAGGEETQYF.

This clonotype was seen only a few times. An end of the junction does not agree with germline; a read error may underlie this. The CDR3 region is CASSLGGGAHNEQFF. CDR3 DNA: TGTGCTAGCAGCTTGGGCGGGGGGGCGCACAATGAGCAGTTCTTC. V usage is TRBV7-7 and J usage is TRBJ2-1; 9 positions agree with TRBD2. The CDR3 loop spans 15 amino acids. CDR1 SSHAT and CDR2 FNYEAQ come from the germline V gene (reference sequence).

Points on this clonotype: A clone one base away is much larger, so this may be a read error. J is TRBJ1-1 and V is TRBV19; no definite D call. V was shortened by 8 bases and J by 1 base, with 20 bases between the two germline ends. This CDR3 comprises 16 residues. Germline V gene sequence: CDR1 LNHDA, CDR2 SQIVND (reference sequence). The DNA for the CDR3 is TGTGCCAGTTACCACGGGTCCCCCCGACGGAACACTGAAGCTTTCTTT. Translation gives CASYHGSPRRNTEAFF.

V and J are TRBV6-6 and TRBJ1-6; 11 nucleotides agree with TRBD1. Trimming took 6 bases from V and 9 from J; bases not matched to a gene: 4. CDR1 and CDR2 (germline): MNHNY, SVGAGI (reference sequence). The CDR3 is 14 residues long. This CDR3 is CASSRTGGVSPLHF. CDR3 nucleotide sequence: TGTGCCAGCAGCCGGACAGGGGGCGTTTCACCCCTCCACTTT.

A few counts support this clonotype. The CDR3 nucleotides read TGCGCCAGCAGCCAAGATTACCCGACTGCCACCCCAGAGACCCAGTACTTC. It translates to CASSQDYPTATPETQYF. V usage is TRBV4-3 and J usage is TRBJ2-5; D not resolved. Between the trimmed V and J ends, which lost 0 bases and 4 bases, there was a span of 18 bases. CDR1 and CDR2 from the germline V gene are LGHNA and YSLEER. The CDR3 is 17 amino acids.

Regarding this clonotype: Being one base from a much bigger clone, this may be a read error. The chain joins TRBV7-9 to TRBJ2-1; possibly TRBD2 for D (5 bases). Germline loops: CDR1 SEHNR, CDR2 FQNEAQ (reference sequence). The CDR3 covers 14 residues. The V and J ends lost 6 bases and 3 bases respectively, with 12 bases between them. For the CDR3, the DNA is TGTGCCAGCAGAGCACCGGGATGCTACAATGAGCAGTTCTTC. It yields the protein CASRAPGCYNEQFF.

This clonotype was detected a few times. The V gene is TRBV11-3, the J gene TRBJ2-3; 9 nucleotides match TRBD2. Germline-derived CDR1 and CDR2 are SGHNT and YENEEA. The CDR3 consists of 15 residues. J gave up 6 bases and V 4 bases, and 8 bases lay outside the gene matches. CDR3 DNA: TGTGCCAGCAGCTCAGCGGGGGGTCTCGGTGATACGCAGTATTTT. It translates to CASSSAGGLGDTQYF.